The T cell receptor beta chain described here comes from a study of T and B cells in COVID-19 patients. Study background: The recovered patients had mostly mild to moderate COVID-19 with outpatient management. Critical illness requiring mechanical ventilation or extracorporeal membrane oxygenation affected about 65% of the 20 active-infection patients. Comorbidities linked to unfavorable COVID-19 outcome were present in about 90% of the 20 active-infection patients. The study, taken as a whole, reports: Patients with COVID-19 reportedly showed strongly skewed T cell receptor beta variable and joining gene usage.

The trim removed 1 base at V and 0 bases at J, leaving 5 bases unmatched. This CDR3 is 18 amino acids long. Germline values: CDR1 MNHNS, CDR2 SASEGT. Each TRB amplification used roughly 220-550 ng of genomic DNA from blood. TRB rearrangements were amplified by multiplex PCR with BIOMED2 TRB-A/B primers. TCRdb re-called the multiplex PCR reads through MiXCR, storing one row per CDR3 protein. In the table there are 8,300 or so distinct CDR3 sequences, roughly 27% of which are singletons. This clonotype is classed as medium-sized (0.01 to 0.1%). The antigen is not known. The source material was blood. The chain is built from TRBV6-1 and TRBJ2-2, with 10 bases that match TRBD2. This receptor was identified in a human donor with active COVID-19. CDR3 amino acids: CASSEGTSGAANTGELFF. In DNA, the CDR3 is TGTGCCAGCAGTGAAGGGACTAGCGGAGCCGCGAACACCGGGGAGCTGTTTTTT.